This TCR beta chain came from a study of cytomegalovirus exposure and HLA in healthy donors. The PCR made use of 60 Vbeta and 13 Jbeta primers. Profiling relied on immunoSEQ multiplex PCR, and the TCRdb table lists in-frame clones only, not all of them. The sample data list 170,000 or so clones. Notes on this clone: Its specificity is unknown.

Study outcomes and limitations: 16,951 TCR beta sequences were associated with HLA alleles at 0.05 false discovery rate in a later analysis. In most subjects, TCR beta sequences reportedly gave accurate predictions of HLA-A and HLA-B alleles.

Sequencing was performed on PBMCs. The clonotype comes from a young man in good health and CMV-seronegative.

The CDR3 reads CASSRTGGASPLHF. The CDR3 DNA reads as TGTGCCAGCAGCCGGACAGGGGGCGCCTCACCCCTCCACTTT. The J gene is TRBJ1-6, the V gene TRBV5-4; 11 bases fit TRBD1. CDR1 SGHNT and CDR2 YYREEE come from the germline V gene (reference sequence). There are 14 residues in the CDR3. Trimming at V came to 4 bases and at J to 10 bases, leaving 4 bases not matched to a gene. Looking up the rest from reference TRBV5-4 and TRBJ1-6 gives the full variable domain: ETGVTQSPTHLIKTRGQQVTLRCSSQSGHNTVSWYQQALGQGPQFIFQYYREEENGRGNFPPRFSGLQFPNYSSELNVNALELDDSALYLCASSRTGGASPLHFGNGTRLTVT.